These 15 T cell receptor beta chains were sequenced from one sample in a study of lymphopenia after photon versus proton radiotherapy. Assay used: immunoSEQ multiplex PCR; TCRdb lists only in-frame clones, some missing. Of about 60,000 clones listed, approximately 84% are singletons. The material was peripheral blood, obtained from a patient treated with proton-based radiotherapy. The receptors here all came from a man aged 55 to 70 with pancreatic cancer.

The J gene is TRBJ2-7, the V gene TRBV5-1; TRBD2 matches at 8 bases. The V and J ends lost 4 bases and 4 bases, in that order; junction bases with no gene match: 7. This CDR3 spans 14 amino acids. Germline values: CDR1 SGHRS, CDR2 YFSETQ. The CDR3 coding sequence is TGCGCCAGCAGCATTCGGGAGGGGGGTTACGAGCAGTACTTC. This translates into CASSIREGGYEQYF.

The chain uses TRBV5-1 and TRBJ2-7; TRBD1 matches 7 bases. The ends lost 2 bases at V and 7 bases at J; junction bases unmatched: 12. This CDR3 has 15 amino acids. Per the germline V gene, CDR1 is SGHRS and CDR2 is YFSETQ. The DNA of the CDR3 is TGCGCCAGCAGCTTTCACAGGACAGGTGGGCGGGAGCAGTACTTC. Encoded protein: CASSFHRTGGREQYF.

V is TRBV9 and J is TRBJ2-3; 14 bases fit TRBD2. The length of the CDR3 is 18 residues. The trim removed 3 bases at V and 0 bases at J, leaving 6 bases unmatched. Germline V gene lookup returns CDR1 SGDLS and CDR2 YYNGEE. The CDR3 DNA reads as TGTGCCAGCAGCGAGGGACTAGCGGGAGTGATTAGCACAGATACGCAGTATTTT. Amino acids: CASSEGLAGVISTDTQYF.

This clone occurred a few times. The CDR3 sequence is CASSVRDSGSRNEQFF. The DNA of the CDR3 is TGTGCCAGCAGTGTCCGGGATAGCGGGAGTAGGAATGAGCAGTTCTTC. The V gene is TRBV6-1, the J gene TRBJ2-1; 9 bases match TRBD2. The CDR3 length is 16 residues. Germline values: CDR1 MNHNS, CDR2 SASEGT. V lost 4 bases, J lost 7 bases, and 11 bases stayed unmatched.

The chain joins TRBV7-2 to TRBJ2-3; 8 nucleotides line up with TRBD2. The CDR3 is 15 residues long. The junction had 4 bases not matched to a gene; V was cut back by 1 base and J by 4 bases. The germline V gene has CDR1 SGHTA and CDR2 FQGNSA. The CDR3 nucleotides read TGTGCCAGCAGCTTAGGGGCGGGAGGTGCAGATACGCAGTATTTT. It encodes CASSLGAGGADTQYF.

The V gene is TRBV30, the J gene TRBJ2-2, with D perhaps TRBD1 (6 bases). V lost 3 bases to trimming and J lost 5 bases, with 13 bases between them. The CDR3 length is 14 residues. Germline CDR1 and CDR2: GTSNPN and SVGIG (reference sequence). Here the CDR3 DNA reads TGTGCCTGGAGGGCTCCGGGACAAACCGGGGAGCTGTTTTTT. This codes for CAWRAPGQTGELFF.

The chain is built from TRBV28 and TRBJ2-2; TRBD2 is a possible D gene (5 bases). The germline CDR1 and CDR2 sequences are MDHEN and SYDVKM. V lost 11 bases and J 3 bases, leaving 13 bases between the germline ends. This CDR3 comprises 13 residues. Here the CDR3 reads CAAAGRDTGELFF. CDR3 nucleotides: TGTGCCGCGGCGGGTCGGGACACCGGGGAGCTGTTTTTT.

The chain employs TRBV11-2 and TRBJ2-7; D unclear. The CDR3 has 14 residues. Germline CDR1 SGHAT, CDR2 FQNNGV. Trimming stripped 5 bases from V and 7 bases from J, with 18 bases between. CDR3 in amino acids: CASSPGMGRQEQYF. CDR3 DNA sequence: TGTGCCAGCAGCCCTGGGATGGGCAGGCAAGAGCAGTACTTC.

This clone was recorded a few times. This rearrangement joins TRBV28 to TRBJ1-2, with 9 nucleotides matching TRBD1. The germline V gene has CDR1 MDHEN and CDR2 SYDVKM. V shed 6 bases, J shed 7 bases, and the junction held 3 bases outside the gene matches. This CDR3 spans 12 amino acids. CDR3: CASRQTGGGYTF. In DNA, the CDR3 is TGTGCCAGCAGACAGACAGGGGGTGGCTACACCTTC.

The chain carries TRBV5-4 and TRBJ2-5; 10 bases align to TRBD2. The germline V gene encodes CDR1 SGHNT and CDR2 YYREEE (reference sequence). The length of the CDR3 is 15 residues. V was pared by 4 bases and J by 1 base, with 4 bases of the junction left unmatched. The CDR3 DNA is TGTGCCAGCAGCCCCCGGACTAGCGGCCAAGAGACCCAGTACTTC. Translation: CASSPRTSGQETQYF. The variable domain in full, with the rest retrieved from reference TRBV5-4 and TRBJ2-5, is ETGVTQSPTHLIKTRGQQVTLRCSSQSGHNTVSWYQQALGQGPQFIFQYYREEENGRGNFPPRFSGLQFPNYSSELNVNALELDDSALYLCASSPRTSGQETQYFGPGTRLLVL.

The rearrangement joins TRBV6-5 to TRBJ2-2; D perhaps matches TRBD2 (5 bases). This CDR3 comprises 15 residues. Trimming cost V 6 bases and J 4 bases, with 15 bases left between them. CDR1 and CDR2 from the germline V gene are MNHEY and SVGAGI. The CDR3 DNA is TGTGCCAGCAGCCAACTTGGGAGCGGCACCGGGGAGCTGTTTTTT. Translated, it gives CASSQLGSGTGELFF.

The J gene is TRBJ2-1, the V gene TRBV7-2; TRBD2 matches 10 bases. J lost 8 bases, V lost 5 bases, and 12 bases had no gene match. Germline V CDR1 and CDR2: SGHTA, FQGNSA. The CDR3 has 16 residues. The CDR3, as DNA: TGTGCCAGCAGCATACAGCGGGAGGGAGGGAACCATGAGCAGTTCTTC. Translation gives CASSIQREGGNHEQFF.

This clone appeared a few times. The V and J genes are TRBV10-3 and TRBJ1-2; no reliable D call. The CDR3 loop spans 15 amino acids. The germline V gene has CDR1 ENHRY and CDR2 SYGVKD. V was cut by 6 bases and J by 1 base, with 15 bases left in between. In DNA form, the CDR3 reads TGTGCCATCAGGCTGAAGCTATTGGGTAACTATGGCTACACCTTC. Its translation: CAIRLKLLGNYGYTF.

The J gene is TRBJ1-5, the V gene TRBV4-1, with 8 bases fitting TRBD1. CDR3 length: 15 amino acids. The V segment lost 4 bases and the J segment 3 bases; nucleotides outside the gene matches: 5. Germline V CDR1 and CDR2: MGHRA, YSYEKL. CDR3 sequence reads: CASSPGQELNQPQHF. The CDR3 DNA reads as TGCGCCAGCAGCCCGGGACAGGAACTCAATCAGCCCCAGCATTTT.

In nucleotides, the CDR3 is TGTGCCAGCAGCTTAGCCCCGGGCCTTCCCTACGAGCAGTACTTC. Protein: CASSLAPGLPYEQYF. The gene calls are TRBV11-2 and TRBJ2-7; D unclear. Trimming cost V 1 base and J 2 bases, with 12 bases left between them. The CDR3 is made up of 15 amino acids. In germline, CDR1 is SGHAT, CDR2 FQNNGV.